This T cell receptor beta chain was identified in a study of Ad26.COV2.S vaccination and SARS-CoV-2 variants. Only in-frame clones appear in the TCRdb table, and some are missing; sequencing was by immunoSEQ multiplex PCR. The sample holds around 310,000 clones; 90% are singletons and the top ten take around 5.5%. Treatment described: over 15 received Ad26.COV2.S at low or high dose, single or two shots; 5 received placebo; per-sample allocation not given. Sampling took place 63 days after the first vaccine or placebo injection. This sequence originates from a person aged 18-65 years who received the Ad26.COV2.S COVID-19 vaccine or a placebo. Material: peripheral blood, obtained in a trial of Ad26.COV2.S vaccine versus placebo.

The CDR3 DNA follows: TGTGCCAGCTCACCACCTTTGACAGGGGAAGAGACCCAGTACTTC. Translated: CASSPPLTGEETQYF. This rearrangement joins TRBV18 to TRBJ2-5; 8 nucleotides agree with TRBD1. The V and J ends lost 0 bases and 3 bases, in that order; junction bases with no gene match: 3. This CDR3 has 15 amino acids. Germline V gene sequence: CDR1 KGHSH, CDR2 LQKENI.